Below, 27 T cell receptor beta chains from the same sample are listed, as sequenced in a study of blood T cell repertoires in COVID-19 (TCRdb year 2020). Receptor amplification or capture employed the immunoSEQ multiplex PCR assay. As stored in TCRdb, this immuneACCESS dataset retains in-frame rearrangements with V and J assigned. A fraction of the clones does not appear; measured against another copy, unresolved V genes explain less than half of the discrepancy, and the remainder lacks a known reason. The sample table shows some 140,000 clones, and 80% to 85% are seen once. The ten largest clonotypes hold more than 1.4% of the sample. Input material: peripheral blood. Receptors were obtained from a man aged 60 to 75 with acute or convalescent COVID-19.

The J gene is TRBJ2-7, the V gene TRBV9; 7 bases agree with TRBD2. There are 13 residues in the CDR3. Germline CDR1 reads SGDLS; CDR2 reads YYNGEE. J gave up 6 bases and V 1 base, and 4 bases lay outside the gene matches. The CDR3 region is CASSVRPGGEQYF. In DNA form, the CDR3 reads TGTGCCAGCAGCGTAAGACCGGGAGGCGAGCAGTACTTC.

V and J are TRBV30 and TRBJ1-2, with 8 bases that match TRBD1. Trimming took 0 bases from V and 5 from J; bases not matched to a gene: 8. Germline values: CDR1 GTSNPN, CDR2 SVGIG (reference sequence). This CDR3 spans 15 amino acids. CDR3 residues: CAWSVGGQGIYGYTF. DNA of the CDR3: TGTGCCTGGAGTGTAGGTGGACAGGGAATTTATGGCTACACCTTC.

The V and J genes are TRBV5-4 and TRBJ2-3; D possibly corresponds to TRBD2 (6 bases). This CDR3 comprises 15 residues. V lost 4 bases and J lost 6, with 18 bases in between. The germline gives CDR1 SGHNT, CDR2 YYREEE (reference sequence). CDR3 protein: CASSGAGRAGDTQYF. The CDR3 coding sequence is TGTGCCAGCAGCGGCGCCGGAAGGGCGGGGGATACGCAGTATTTT.

J is TRBJ2-2 and V is TRBV19, with TRBD1 matching 8 bases. The junction had 5 bases not matched to a gene; V was cut back by 4 bases and J by 4 bases. The CDR3 runs to 15 residues. Per the germline V gene, CDR1 is LNHDA and CDR2 is SQIVND (reference sequence). The DNA for the CDR3 is TGTGCCAGTAGTAAGACAGGGGTCCCCACCGGGGAGCTGTTTTTT. It encodes CASSKTGVPTGELFF.

The gene calls are TRBV18 and TRBJ1-1; 11 nucleotides line up with TRBD1. V lost 3 bases, J lost 0 bases, and 3 bases stayed unmatched. Germline lookup yields CDR1 KGHSH and CDR2 LQKENI. CDR3 length: 16 residues. The CDR3 reads CASSPGQGGLNTEAFF. The CDR3 region has the DNA TGTGCCAGCTCACCGGGACAGGGGGGTTTGAACACTGAAGCTTTCTTT.

The sample holds one count of this clone. The V and J genes are TRBV5-4 and TRBJ1-6, with D uncertain. The CDR3 extends over 17 amino acids. Trimming took off 0 bases at V and 0 bases at J, with 10 bases between the two ends. From germline, CDR1 is SGHNT and CDR2 YYREEE (reference sequence). The DNA for the CDR3 is TGTGCCAGCAGCTTGGATTCCGGAGGCTCCTATAATTCACCCCTCCACTTT. Translated, it gives CASSLDSGGSYNSPLHF. Supplemented by reference TRBV5-4 and TRBJ1-6, the full variable domain reads ETGVTQSPTHLIKTRGQQVTLRCSSQSGHNTVSWYQQALGQGPQFIFQYYREEENGRGNFPPRFSGLQFPNYSSELNVNALELDDSALYLCASSLDSGGSYNSPLHFGNGTRLTVT.

The rearrangement joins TRBV19 to TRBJ1-1; D perhaps matches TRBD1 (5 bases). Germline CDR1 and CDR2: LNHDA and SQIVND (reference sequence). Trimming cost V 5 bases and J 5 bases, with 12 bases left between them. This CDR3 has 13 amino acids. Here the CDR3 DNA reads TGTGCCAGTAGTCAGTCCCGGGGGACTGAAGCTTTCTTT. Translation: CASSQSRGTEAFF.

This clone has just one count. The V call is TRBV9, the J call TRBJ2-5; 9 nucleotides agree with TRBD1. This CDR3 has 14 residues. Germline CDR1 SGDLS, CDR2 YYNGEE. V trimming: 1 base; J trimming: 4 bases; junction bases outside the gene matches: 2. The CDR3 protein is CASSVPGQGETQYF. The CDR3 bases are TGTGCCAGCAGCGTACCGGGACAGGGAGAGACCCAGTACTTC.

CDR3: CASSHGGSWETQYF. Here the CDR3 DNA reads TGTGCCAGCAGCCACGGGGGATCTTGGGAGACCCAGTACTTC. The chain has TRBV14 and TRBJ2-5; the D gene is possibly TRBD2 (6 bases). The CDR3 has 14 amino acids. Germline values: CDR1 SGHDN, CDR2 FVKESK. V lost 3 bases to trimming and J lost 5 bases, with 13 bases between them.

J is TRBJ2-7 and V is TRBV4-1, with 8 bases fitting TRBD1. CDR3 length: 15 residues. J lost 3 bases, V lost 4 bases, and 8 bases had no gene match. In germline, CDR1 is MGHRA, CDR2 YSYEKL. In DNA form, the CDR3 reads TGCGCCAGCAGCCCCACAGGGGGTACACACTACGAGCAGTACTTC. Translating it yields CASSPTGGTHYEQYF.

The chain links TRBV7-3 to TRBJ1-3; no definite D call. Deletions cut 5 bases from V and 4 bases from J, with 9 bases between. The CDR3 is made up of 13 amino acids. The germline CDR1 and CDR2 sequences are SGHTA and FQGTGA. The CDR3 bases are TGTGCCAGCAGCCGAAGAGGCGGAAACACCATATATTTT. As protein: CASSRRGGNTIYF.

The rearrangement uses TRBV9 and TRBJ2-7; 9 bases fit TRBD2. The CDR3 extends over 16 amino acids. The germline V gene encodes CDR1 SGDLS and CDR2 YYNGEE. Germline trimming cut 0 bases from V and 2 bases from J; bases unmatched to any gene: 6. DNA for the CDR3: TGTGCCAGCAGCGTAGCGGCTAGCGGGATTACCTACGAGCAGTACTTC. This translates into CASSVAASGITYEQYF.

The chain links TRBV3-1 (or the pseudogene TRBV3-2) to TRBJ1-2; D perhaps matches TRBD1 (5 bases). V dropped 1 base and J dropped 2 bases, with 8 bases sitting between them. The CDR3 totals 14 residues. Germline V gene lookup returns CDR1 LGHDT and CDR2 YNNKEL (reference sequence). CDR3 loop: CASSQGAGNYGYTF. The CDR3 nucleotides are TGTGCCAGCAGCCAAGGTGCAGGGAACTATGGCTACACCTTC.

The chain employs TRBV24-1 and TRBJ2-1; D perhaps matches TRBD2 (6 bases). Germline CDR1 and CDR2: KGHDR and SFDVKD. V gave up 4 bases and J gave up 5 bases, with 11 bases separating them. CDR3 length: 14 amino acids. This chain's CDR3 is CATSELAADNEQFF. The CDR3 region has the DNA TGTGCCACCAGTGAGTTAGCGGCCGACAATGAGCAGTTCTTC.

The chain joins TRBV2 to TRBJ1-1; TRBD1 is a possible D gene (5 bases). Germline values: CDR1 SNHLY, CDR2 FYNNEI. Trimming left V 4 bases short and J 6 bases short, with 9 bases between. CDR3 size: 12 residues. The CDR3 DNA follows: TGTGCCAGCAGTGGGGGAGGGGCTGAAGCTTTCTTT. Translating gives CASSGGGAEAFF.

In its sample, this clone was seen a few times. CDR3: CARQTGAQYNEQFF. The DNA for the CDR3 is TGTGCCAGACAAACAGGGGCCCAATATAATGAGCAGTTCTTC. This chain connects TRBV30 to TRBJ2-1; 7 nucleotides line up with TRBD1. CDR3 length: 14 residues. CDR1 GTSNPN and CDR2 SVGIG come from the germline V gene (reference sequence). The V segment lost 8 bases and the J segment 7 bases; nucleotides outside the gene matches: 14.

This clone was picked up a small number of times. The chain has TRBV19 and TRBJ1-5, with D hard to call. This CDR3 contains 22 residues. Germline V gives CDR1 LNHDA, CDR2 SQIVND (reference sequence). Trimming left V 4 bases short and J 0 bases short, with 31 bases between. The CDR3 region has the DNA TGTGCCAGTAGTAGACCCGACCTAATCTCCGGGATCTCCTCTTATAGCAATCAGCCCCAGCATTTT. Protein: CASSRPDLISGISSYSNQPQHF.

The chain is built from TRBV24-1 and TRBJ2-3, with 10 bases that match TRBD2. V gave up 1 base and J gave up 4 bases; unmatched junction bases: 4. Per the germline V gene, CDR1 is KGHDR and CDR2 is SFDVKD. The CDR3 covers 16 residues. The CDR3 DNA reads TGTGCCACCAGTGATTTTTCCGGACTAGCGGCAGATACGCAGTATTTT. It specifies CATSDFSGLAADTQYF.

Note on this clone: Other DNA sequences in the same sample also yield this CDR3. V gene TRBV29-1 combines with J gene TRBJ2-2, with D tentatively TRBD1 (8 bases). V gave up 6 bases and J gave up 5 bases, with 13 bases separating them. The CDR3 runs to 13 residues. CDR1 is SQVTM, CDR2 ANQGSEA, per germline. CDR3 in amino acids: CSVDRGGTGELFF. For the CDR3, the DNA is TGCAGCGTAGACAGGGGAGGGACCGGGGAGCTGTTTTTT.

The chain employs TRBV6-1 and TRBJ1-3; TRBD1 matches at 8 bases. CDR3 length: 13 amino acids. Germline V lookup: CDR1 MNHNS, CDR2 SASEGT. Trimming cost V 0 bases and J 16 bases; bases outside gene matches: 8. CDR3 sequence: CASSEAGQGFWYF. In nucleotides, the CDR3 is TGTGCCAGCAGTGAAGCAGGACAGGGATTCTGGTATTTT.

The rearrangement links TRBV10-3 to TRBJ2-5; 7 nucleotides match TRBD1. CDR1 ENHRY and CDR2 SYGVKD come from the germline V gene. This CDR3 contains 16 residues. J gave up 4 bases and V 5 bases, and 13 bases lay outside the gene matches. In nucleotides, the CDR3 is TGTGCCATCAGTAGATTATCCGGGACAGAGGGAGAGACCCAGTACTTC. It yields the protein CAISRLSGTEGETQYF.

There are a few counts of this clone. The chain uses TRBV7-2 and TRBJ2-5, with 7 bases that match TRBD2. Trimming removed 4 bases from V and 1 base from J; junction bases left unmatched: 6. This CDR3 has 15 amino acids. CDR1 SGHTA and CDR2 FQGNSA come from the germline V gene. CDR3: CASSSTGTTQETQYF. CDR3 nucleotide sequence: TGTGCCAGCAGCTCCACGGGGACTACCCAAGAGACCCAGTACTTC.

Worth noting for this clone: The sample holds other DNA sequences that translate to the same CDR3. This chain uses TRBV6-5 with TRBJ1-3; possibly TRBD1 for D (5 bases). Trimming pared 3 bases from V and 2 bases from J, leaving 8 bases between. Germline V gene data show CDR1 as MNHEY and CDR2 as SVGAGI. The CDR3 runs to 14 residues. CDR3 loop: CASSYAGTGNTIYF. The CDR3 DNA reads as TGTGCCAGCAGTTATGCAGGGACTGGAAACACCATATATTTT.

This clone was detected a few times. V gene TRBV27 combines with J gene TRBJ1-4; tentatively, D is TRBD1 (5 bases). The length of the CDR3 is 14 residues. Per the germline V gene, CDR1 is MNHEY and CDR2 is SMNVEV (reference sequence). The V and J ends lost 6 bases and 3 bases respectively, with 11 bases between them. The DNA for the CDR3 is TGTGCCAGCAGCGACAGAGCACCTAATGAAAAACTGTTTTTT. Translation: CASSDRAPNEKLFF.

The rearrangement links TRBV11-2 to TRBJ2-5; D perhaps matches TRBD1 (5 bases). In germline, CDR1 is SGHAT, CDR2 FQNNGV. Between the trimmed V and J ends, which lost 5 bases and 8 bases, there was a span of 12 bases. This CDR3 comprises 12 residues. Written as DNA, the CDR3 is TGTGCCAGCAGCCGTATGACAGAAACCCAGTACTTC. This sequence encodes CASSRMTETQYF.

This clone has only a few counts. The chain recombines TRBV6-4 with TRBJ2-7; 8 bases line up with TRBD1. Germline CDR1 MRHNA, CDR2 SNTAGT. With 2 bases clipped from V and 3 bases from J, the junction kept 12 bases outside the gene matches. CDR3 length: 17 residues. The CDR3 DNA reads as TGTGCCAGCAGTGACCACCCAGGACAGGGTGGGATCTACGAGCAGTACTTC. It is translated as CASSDHPGQGGIYEQYF.

The rearrangement links TRBV19 to TRBJ2-2; 13 bases agree with TRBD2. This CDR3 comprises 17 residues. Trimming took 6 bases from V and 5 from J; bases not matched to a gene: 9. Germline-derived CDR1 and CDR2 are LNHDA and SQIVND (reference sequence). CDR3 sequence (DNA): TGTGCCAGTAGGGTACTAGCGGGAGGGCCACAAACCGGGGAGCTGTTTTTT. It encodes CASRVLAGGPQTGELFF. Based on the CDR3 plus reference TRBV19 and TRBJ2-2, the full variable domain is DGGITQSPKYLFRKEGQNVTLSCEQNLNHDAMYWYRQDPGQGLRLIYYSQIVNDFQKGDIAEGYSVSREKKESFPLTVTSAQKNPTAFYLCASRVLAGGPQTGELFFGEGSRLTVL.